This T cell receptor (beta chain) was identified in a study of cytomegalovirus exposure and HLA in healthy donors (dated by TCRdb to 2017 to 2019). Some background on the complete study: An earlier analysis of roughly 500 of the donors reported 250 to 300 Gb of sequence data and around 120 million unique TCR beta sequences obtained from around 180 million T cells. An early release covering roughly 600 HLA-typed donors comprised approximately 290 gigabases of sequencing data and tens of millions of unique TCR sequences. Among the approximately 420 genotyped donors, approximately 81% belonged to the genetic ancestry cluster associated with self-reported Caucasian donors. The aim of the study was to test whether cataloging public T cell receptors could identify signatures of past pathogen exposure. Using immunosequencing, the study profiled T cell repertoires from some 670 subjects and related those repertoires to cytomegalovirus serostatus. In addition to the first cohort of around 670 subjects, a separate validation cohort of 120 different subjects was used. To predict cytomegalovirus infection status, the study brought together high-throughput TCR immunosequencing, statistical association of individual TCRs with disease status, and machine learning. To study patterns of TCR occurrence, a later analysis re-analyzed previously published TCR beta repertoires from several hundred donors and added high-resolution HLA genotyping. In the later analysis, no new phenotypic data were used to find candidate immune exposures; instead, reliance was placed on TCR beta sequences and their occurrence across donors. An earlier analysis of approximately 500 of the donors applied high-throughput TCR beta sequencing to assess whether each TCR beta V gene segment acted as functional or pseudogenic. Alongside the repertoire data, information on donor age, sex, ethnicity and CMV serostatus was compiled. A later genetic analysis used genome-wide SNP genotypes for about three fifths of the 666 donors, treating that subset as a discovery cohort. Every repertoire in the discovery cohort had been generated on one and the same sequencing platform. Class I and class II HLA loci were covered by the typing at four-digit resolution. Typing coverage differed by locus: A, B, C, DRB1 and DQB1 were typed in roughly 620-630 donors, DQA1 in 522, DPA1 in 600 to 610, and DPB1 in just under 480. Four or five DR-DQ haplotypes were handled as single units for association and clustering because linkage in the cohort was strong. On average, around 230,000 unique TCR beta nucleotide sequences were sequenced per donor among 350 to 400 genotyped donors of the cohort, with roughly 18% of those sequences being non-productive.

Beyond this particular receptor, the publication reports: An earlier analysis of approximately 570 of the donors showed that most TCR beta V segments appeared in productive rearrangements either about 87% or about 30% of the time, which broadly matched IMGT annotations. The earlier analysis of some 560 of the donors excluded roughly 16 rarely observed V segments, including chromosome 9 orphons, because counts were too low. Strong co-occurrence of HLA alleles, especially DR and DQ, made assigning TCR associations to individual alleles difficult. Only TCR beta chains were sequenced in this cohort, and the absence of alpha or paired-chain data limited detectable features. Some IMGT-functional V segments, including TRBV6-2 and TRBV6-3, could not be told apart with the 87-base-pair reads, so those segments were excluded. In a later analysis, HLA-associated TCR beta chains were found to be more clonally expanded and to have lower generation probabilities than equally common non-associated chains. The study gave a list of roughly 150 TCR beta chains associated with cytomegalovirus. Correlated functional status among segregating V segments might reflect linkage disequilibrium, but an unknown experimental factor could not be ruled out. A cluster of highly shared sequence variants was judged likely to represent a technical artifact of the sequencing pipeline. In vitro tests confirmed that a few of the cytomegalovirus-associated TCR beta chains recognize cytomegalovirus antigens. It was suggested by the authors that the approach could potentially be generalized to other disease states and immunological phenotypes. Compared with the roughly 720-donor mean, donors in an Asian-associated ancestry cluster had fewer N-insertions in productive TCRs, according to a later genetic analysis. In a later genetic analysis, a missense DCLRE1C variant was associated with V-gene and J-gene trimming of TCR beta chains, and the association was replicated in an independent cohort. The classifier was reported to diagnose cytomegalovirus status with high specificity and sensitivity in both the original and validation cohorts. Roughly uniform sequencing depth across donors was assumed in presence/absence analyses, although this assumption may not hold. A later analysis associated 16,951 TCR beta sequences with specific HLA alleles at a false discovery rate of 0.05. The only immune exposure information available for the cohort was CMV serostatus. A further reported finding was that TCR beta sequences accurately predicted the HLA-A and HLA-B alleles for most subjects in the first cohort. According to a later analysis, parvovirus B19, influenza, CMV and Epstein-Barr virus appeared linked to several top co-occurrence clusters. In a later analysis, TCR association rates were found to vary across HLA loci, with the most associated TCRs seen for DRB1 alleles and the fewest for HLA-C alleles. A later analysis found that most CMV-associated TCR beta chains appeared HLA-restricted, with HLA associations seemingly driven largely by CMV exposure. Because HLA typing was unavailable for some donors at each locus, only the typed subset was used in association tests. While some public TCRs were present in many individuals, most TCR sequences turned up only very rarely across donors.

This clone showed up just a few times. This clone's antigen is unknown. Per-base quality was not reported, and no clone a single base away is much larger than it. The cohort was made up of about 670 healthy bone marrow donors. All cohort members were sampled while nominally healthy, although unrecorded immune exposures were likely present. The donor was CMV seronegative and belonged to the group of 352 seronegative cohort members. Each donor provided a peripheral blood sample, and peripheral blood mononuclear cells were used for TCR beta sequencing. The Qiagen DNeasy Blood Extraction Kit was used to extract genomic DNA from the blood cell samples. Receptor amplification or capture employed the immunoSEQ multiplex PCR assay. The multiplex PCR relied on a mix of 60 forward primers for TCR Vbeta segments and 13 reverse primers for TCR Jbeta segments. A multiplex PCR assay on genomic DNA amplified the CDR3 region of rearranged TCR beta genes. The Illumina HiSeq System was used to sequence the amplified TCR beta libraries as 87-base-pair reads. Regarding the original processing steps: Across the 500 to 700 repertoires, a later analysis counted roughly 84 million unique TCR beta chains, about 10 million of which were shared by at least two donors. A nearest-neighbor algorithm error-corrected the raw reads and collapsed the reads into unique sequences, merging closely related sequences to remove PCR and sequencing errors. Alignment of CDR3 sequences to IMGT reference sequences was used to assign V, D and J gene segments. For a sequence to be retained, a match of at least six nucleotides to both a V gene segment and a J gene segment was required. Rearrangements were classified as productive when the CDR3 lacked stop codons and remained in frame with V and J, and all other rearrangements were classified as non-productive. CDR3 was defined according to IMGT convention as the region running from the second conserved V-encoded cysteine to the conserved J-encoded phenylalanine. In an earlier analysis of around 640 of the donors, sequences lacking an unambiguous match to a single V gene segment were excluded. In an earlier analysis of approximately 590 of the donors, V segments were called functional above 56.7% productive rearrangements and were called segregating when the between-donor standard deviation exceeded 5%. A statistical classification framework was built for diagnosing cytomegalovirus status from the catalog of TCR beta chain sequences. A later analysis assigned V and J genes by comparing TCR nucleotide sequences with IMGT/GENE-DB human TR gene sequences. A later analysis assigned CDR3 sequences and most-parsimonious VDJ recombination scenarios with the TCRdist pipeline. In a later analysis, each TCR beta chain was defined by its CDR3 amino acid sequence together with its V-gene family, and reads lacking a unique V-gene family were excluded. As a way to deal with suspected cross-contamination and a sequencing artifact, a later analysis dropped 450 to 600 nucleotide sequences that were highly shared and had low generation probability. For each public chain, a later analysis derived a clonal expansion index from normalized ranks of inferred template counts within each repertoire. In a later analysis, generation probabilities were computed using a VDJ recombination model fitted to out-of-frame rearrangements, and the results were checked against IGoR. Hypergeometric tests were used in a later analysis to score TCR-TCR, TCR-HLA and TCR-CMV co-occurrence, with a repertoire-size bias correction applied to the TCR pairs. To estimate false discovery rates, a later analysis permuted the HLA or CMV assignments 20 times. In a later analysis, co-occurring TCRs were grouped using DBSCAN, with TCRdist sequence similarity added in when clustering inside HLA-allele-positive subsets. Co-occurrence clustering excluded repertoires with fewer than 30,000 or more than 120,000 public chains, plus five with anomalous nucleotide sharing. TCRdb retrieved this table from immuneACCESS and kept in-frame rearrangements only. Not all clones are present; in checked studies, unresolved V genes account for under half, and no reason is known for the remainder. The D gene and trimming were derived from the DNA, and the V and J assignments and clone size from that table. This sample is represented by about 150,000 clones; just under 80% of them were singletons. Around 0.99% of the sample belongs to the ten largest clones.

From a lookup of the germline V gene (reference sequence), CDR1 and CDR2 are MNHNY and SVGAGI. The CDR3 goes from the cysteine to the phenylalanine over 15 residues. The DNA shown is the 45-base CDR3, in frame from base 1. The junction shows trimming of 6 bases on V and 6 bases on J, plus 21 bases between the germline ends. What was sequenced was PBMCs. The chain couples TRBV6-6 to TRBJ2-7; TRBD1 could be the D gene, as 7 bases match. This TCR came from a male donor in good health and CMV-seronegative. The sequenced DNA is TGTGCCAGCAGCCCCAGTGCCACAGGGGAGGTCGAGCAGTACTTC. Its coded protein is CASSPSATGEVEQYF.